Sequencing of this T cell receptor (beta chain) was carried out in a study of cytomegalovirus exposure and HLA in healthy donors. Amplification used 60 Vbeta primers and 13 Jbeta primers. TCRdb's copy holds only in-frame clones and misses some; the assay was immunoSEQ multiplex PCR. The sample includes 150,000 to 200,000 clones, about 77% seen only once; the top ten take 9% to 10%. This CDR3 has 17 amino acids. J gave up 4 bases and V 0 bases, and 5 bases lay outside the gene matches. In germline, CDR1 is LGHNA, CDR2 YSLEER. Sequenced: PBMCs. The gene calls are TRBV4-3 and TRBJ2-6; 8 nucleotides agree with TRBD2. The receptor was derived from a man aged 18 to 29 in good health and CMV-seropositive. CDR3 residues: CASSQDRSGKGANVLTF. The CDR3 coding sequence is TGCGCCAGCAGCCAAGATCGTAGCGGGAAAGGGGCCAACGTCCTGACTTTC.